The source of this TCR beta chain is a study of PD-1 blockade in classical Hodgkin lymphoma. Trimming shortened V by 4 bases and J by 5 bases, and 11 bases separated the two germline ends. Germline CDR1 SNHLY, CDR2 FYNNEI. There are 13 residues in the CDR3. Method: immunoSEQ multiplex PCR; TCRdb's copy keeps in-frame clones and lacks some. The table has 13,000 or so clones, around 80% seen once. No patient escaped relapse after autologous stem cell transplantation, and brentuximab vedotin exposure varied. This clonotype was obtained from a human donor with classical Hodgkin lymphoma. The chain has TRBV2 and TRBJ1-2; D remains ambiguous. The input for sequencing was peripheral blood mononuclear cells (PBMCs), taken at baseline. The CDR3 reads CASSVDYKYGYTF. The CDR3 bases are TGTGCCAGCAGTGTCGACTACAAGTATGGCTACACCTTC.